This T cell receptor (beta chain) was identified in a study of control samples from healthy donors and cancer patients. Data came from immunoSEQ multiplex PCR; TCRdb stores just in-frame clones and leaves some out. The table has fewer than 500,000 clones, 80% to 95% seen once; the top ten hold approximately 6.3%. The ends lost 5 bases at V and 6 bases at J; junction bases unmatched: 9. CDR1 and CDR2 (germline): MDHEN, SYDVKM. The CDR3 covers 16 residues. The sample consisted of PBMCs. The receptor was derived from a man aged 40-50 years with head and neck cancer. The J gene is TRBJ1-6, the V gene TRBV28, with 8 bases that match TRBD1. CDR3 protein: CASSPRTGPLNSPLHF. The CDR3 bases are TGTGCCAGCAGTCCACGGACAGGGCCTCTTAATTCACCCCTCCACTTT.